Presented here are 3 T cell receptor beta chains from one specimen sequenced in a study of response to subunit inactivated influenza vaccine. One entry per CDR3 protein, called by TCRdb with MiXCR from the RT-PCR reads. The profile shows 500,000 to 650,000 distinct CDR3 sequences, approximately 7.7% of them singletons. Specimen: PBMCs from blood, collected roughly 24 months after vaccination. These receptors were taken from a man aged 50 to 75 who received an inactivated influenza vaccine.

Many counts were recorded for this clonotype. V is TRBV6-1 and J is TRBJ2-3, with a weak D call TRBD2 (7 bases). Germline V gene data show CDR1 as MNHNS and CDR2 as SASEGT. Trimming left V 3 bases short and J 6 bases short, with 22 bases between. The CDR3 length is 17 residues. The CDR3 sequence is CASSELGGGLNFDTQYF. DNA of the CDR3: TGTGCCAGCAGTGAGCTTGGCGGGGGCCTTAACTTTGATACGCAGTATTTT.

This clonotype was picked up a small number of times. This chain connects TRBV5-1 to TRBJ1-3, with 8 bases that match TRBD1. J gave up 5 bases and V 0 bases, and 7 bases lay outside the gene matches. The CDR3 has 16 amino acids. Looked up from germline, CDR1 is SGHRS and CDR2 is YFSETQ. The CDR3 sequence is CASSLGDRPLRNTIYF. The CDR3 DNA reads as TGCGCCAGCAGCTTGGGGGACAGGCCTCTTCGAAACACCATATATTTT. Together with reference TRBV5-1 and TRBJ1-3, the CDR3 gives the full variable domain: KAGVTQTPRYLIKTRGQQVTLSCSPISGHRSVSWYQQTPGQGLQFLFEYFSETQRNKGNFPGRFSGRQFSNSRSEMNVSTLELGDSALYLCASSLGDRPLRNTIYFGEGSWLTVV.

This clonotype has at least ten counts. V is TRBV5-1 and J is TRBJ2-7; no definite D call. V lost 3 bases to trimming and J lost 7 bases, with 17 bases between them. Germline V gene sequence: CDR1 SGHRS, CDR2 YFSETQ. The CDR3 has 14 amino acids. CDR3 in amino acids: CASSYDSAPGEQYF. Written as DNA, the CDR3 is TGCGCCAGCAGCTACGACTCGGCTCCCGGGGAGCAGTACTTC.